These T cell receptor beta chains were read from a single sample in a study of cytomegalovirus exposure and HLA in healthy donors. Some clones are missing from TCRdb's copy, which holds only in-frame ones; the method was immunoSEQ multiplex PCR. The sample includes about 97,000 clones, approximately 85% seen only once; the top ten take about 4.3%. Input material: PBMCs. Receptor source: a man aged 25 to 45 in good health and CMV-seronegative. The CDR3 runs from the conserved cysteine through the conserved F or W. The D gene is left open where the match is weak. For some rows the clone size is stated as once, few or many, or as a class when expanded; others skip it.

-	-	TRBJ2-7	TRBV25-1	CASSVRSYEQYF	TGTGCCAGCAGTGTCCGGTCCTACGAGCAGTACTTC
TRBD2	few	TRBJ2-1	TRBV7-2	CASSTTSGSYNEQFF	TGTGCCAGCAGCACGACTAGCGGGTCCTACAATGAGCAGTTCTTC
TRBD2	-	TRBJ2-1	TRBV9	CASSVSGGVYNEQFF	TGTGCCAGCAGCGTTAGCGGGGGCGTCTACAATGAGCAGTTCTTC
-	-	TRBJ2-6	TRBV11-2	CASSFSGFITSSGANVLTF	TGTGCCAGCAGCTTCTCGGGGTTTATAACGAGCTCTGGGGCCAACGTCCTGACTTTC
TRBD2	-	TRBJ2-5	TRBV7-9	CATEATSGQETQYF	TGTGCCACGGAGGCGACTAGCGGCCAAGAGACCCAGTACTTC
TRBD2	once	TRBJ2-7	TRBV19	CASSIRRDYYYEQYF	TGTGCCAGTAGTATAAGACGGGACTACTACTACGAGCAGTACTTC
-	-	TRBJ2-3	TRBV10-3	CASTISDRTDTQYF	TGTGCCAGCACCATTAGCGATCGCACAGATACGCAGTATTTT
TRBD2	-	TRBJ2-7	TRBV4-1	CASSLRGGSSYEQYF	TGCGCCAGCAGTCTGAGAGGCGGGAGCTCCTACGAGCAGTACTTC
TRBD1	-	TRBJ2-7	TRBV6-1	CASSVTGGYEQYF	TGTGCCAGCAGTGTAACAGGGGGTTACGAGCAGTACTTC
TRBD1	-	TRBJ2-5	TRBV5-6	CASSRDRVIETQYF	TGTGCCAGCAGCAGGGACAGGGTCATTGAGACCCAGTACTTC
TRBD1	-	TRBJ2-3	TRBV4-2	CASSQVPGQRTDTQYF	TGTGCCAGCAGCCAGGTCCCGGGACAGCGCACAGATACGCAGTATTTT
-	-	TRBJ1-3	TRBV4-2	CASSQSRNTIYF	TGTGCCAGCAGCCAATCTAGGAACACCATATATTTT
TRBD1	-	TRBJ1-2	TRBV2	CASIRGQGVLGYTF	TGTGCCAGCATTAGGGGACAGGGGGTATTAGGCTACACCTTC
-	-	TRBJ1-4	TRBV7-9	CASSGLGLDEKLFF	TGTGCCAGCAGCGGACTGGGCCTGGATGAAAAACTGTTTTTT
-	-	TRBJ2-3	TRBV29-1	CSVEGLLTDTQYF	TGCAGCGTTGAAGGGCTTCTCACAGATACGCAGTATTTT
-	-	TRBJ2-7	TRBV7-8	CASSDQSGAYEQYF	TGTGCCAGCAGCGATCAGAGCGGAGCCTACGAGCAGTACTTC
-	few	TRBJ2-7	TRBV10-3	CAISDVGTGMDYEQYF	TGTGCCATCAGTGACGTGGGGACCGGCATGGACTACGAGCAGTACTTC
-	-	TRBJ2-3	TRBV11-2	CASSLSSYTQYF	TGTGCCAGCAGCTTGAGTTCGTATACGCAGTATTTT
-	-	TRBJ1-1	TRBV9	CASSPSVQGNEAFF	TGTGCCAGCAGCCCATCAGTTCAGGGGAATGAAGCTTTCTTT
-	-	TRBJ2-7	TRBV5-6	CASSLERRYEQYF	TGTGCCAGCAGCTTGGAGCGCAGATACGAGCAGTACTTC
TRBD1	-	TRBJ1-5	TRBV30	CAWSLGTGGQPQHF	TGTGCCTGGAGTTTAGGGACAGGGGGTCAGCCCCAGCATTTT
TRBD2	-	TRBJ2-7	TRBV9	CTSSTTSGNTYEQYF	TGTACCAGCAGTACCACTAGCGGAAACACCTACGAGCAGTACTTC
TRBD2	-	TRBJ2-1	TRBV7-2	CASSSASGRYNEQFF	TGTGCCAGCAGCTCTGCTAGCGGGCGCTACAATGAGCAGTTCTTC
-	-	TRBJ2-1	TRBV2	CASLRYNEQFF	TGTGCCAGCCTAAGATACAATGAGCAGTTCTTC
-	once	TRBJ1-1	TRBV7-9	CASTPGVGGTEAFF	TGTGCCAGCACCCCCGGGGTAGGGGGAACTGAAGCTTTCTTT
-	-	TRBJ2-7	TRBV5-3	CARALGPAYEQYF	TGTGCCAGGGCCCTTGGGCCCGCCTACGAGCAGTACTTC
TRBD2	-	TRBJ2-7	TRBV4-2	CASSQEPLAGLYEQYF	TGTGCCAGCAGCCAAGAGCCCCTAGCGGGACTCTACGAGCAGTACTTC
-	once	TRBJ2-1	TRBV15	CATLGGGPRNEQFF	TGTGCCACCCTAGGGGGAGGGCCCCGCAATGAGCAGTTCTTC
-	-	TRBJ2-7	TRBV7-8	CASRFGAHEQYF	TGTGCCAGCAGGTTCGGAGCCCACGAGCAGTACTTC
-	-	TRBJ1-2	TRBV13	CASSLAQGGRSYGYTF	TGTGCCAGCAGCTTAGCTCAAGGGGGTAGGAGCTATGGCTACACCTTC
TRBD2	-	TRBJ2-3	TRBV27	CASSSRLARRTDTQYF	TGTGCCAGCAGTTCCCGACTAGCGAGACGCACAGATACGCAGTATTTT
-	-	TRBJ2-3	TRBV5-1	CASSQDPVGSGTDTQYF	TGCGCCAGCAGCCAGGACCCCGTCGGGAGTGGCACAGATACGCAGTATTTT
-	-	TRBJ2-1	TRBV10-3	CASGTDNEQFF	TGTGCCAGCGGGACAGACAATGAGCAGTTCTTC
TRBD1	-	TRBJ1-2	TRBV7-9	CASSLVGRGPKLANYGYTF	TGTGCCAGCAGCTTAGTGGGCAGGGGGCCGAAGTTAGCTAACTATGGCTACACCTTC
-	-	TRBJ2-5	TRBV29-1	CSVHGRVRGETQYF	TGCAGCGTTCACGGCAGGGTTCGCGGCGAGACCCAGTACTTC
TRBD2	-	TRBJ2-7	TRBV11-3	CASSERGGTYEQYF	TGTGCCAGCAGCGAAAGGGGAGGGACCTACGAGCAGTACTTC
-	-	TRBJ2-7	TRBV9	CASSVDPSETYEQYF	TGTGCCAGCAGCGTAGATCCTAGCGAGACCTACGAGCAGTACTTC
TRBD2	-	TRBJ2-1	TRBV28	CASRTSGGRGEQFF	TGTGCCAGCAGAACTAGCGGGGGGCGCGGTGAGCAGTTCTTC
-	-	TRBJ2-5	TRBV30	CAWSLSRVETQYF	TGTGCCTGGAGTCTGTCCAGGGTAGAGACCCAGTACTTC
-	-	TRBJ2-5	TRBV7-3	CASSLNSGETQYF	TGTGCCAGCAGCTTAAATTCGGGAGAGACCCAGTACTTC
TRBD2	-	TRBJ2-3	TRBV27	CASSPPPAFSGGAWTDTQYF	TGTGCCAGCAGTCCACCGCCAGCCTTTAGCGGGGGGGCTTGGACAGATACGCAGTATTTT
-	-	TRBJ1-1	TRBV7-8	CASSPTGITEAFF	TGTGCCAGCAGCCCCACGGGGATTACTGAAGCTTTCTTT
-	-	TRBJ1-5	TRBV4-1	CASSQDFYQPQHF	TGCGCCAGCAGCCAAGATTTCTACCAGCCCCAGCATTTT
-	-	TRBJ1-1	TRBV5-1	CASSLQGNSDTEAFF	TGCGCCAGCAGCTTGCAGGGGAACTCGGACACTGAAGCTTTCTTT
-	-	TRBJ2-7	TRBV4-1	CASSQDRQATVYEQYF	TGCGCCAGCAGCCAAGATAGGCAGGCCACAGTCTATGAGCAGTACTTC
TRBD1	-	TRBJ2-7	TRBV28	CASSPSGRGNEQYF	TGTGCCAGCAGCCCTTCTGGCAGGGGGAACGAGCAGTACTTC
-	once	TRBJ1-5	TRBV30	CAWSVGADSSPQHF	TGTGCCTGGAGTGTAGGGGCAGACTCATCGCCCCAGCATTTT